This T cell receptor beta chain came from a study of beta chain features in type 1 diabetes listed by TCRdb under 2018. Background on the whole study: Mean age, gender distribution, total cell number and subset yield did not differ between patients and healthy donors. A total of about 100,000,000 sorted cells were examined across all samples, and RNA yield correlated strongly with the number of cells per subset. The study compared TCRB repertoires of sorted circulating CD4+ T cell subsets between recently diagnosed type 1 diabetes patients and matched healthy donors. Whereas all 30 or so donors provided naive and central memory subsets, regulatory and stem cell-like memory subsets were isolated from just 8 patients and about eight healthy donors.

As to this clone: What antigen it recognizes has not been identified. The record has no base qualities; no much larger clone is one base away.

All of the isolated RNA was reverse transcribed with the High Capacity cDNA Reverse Transcription Kit, so expressed TCRB transcripts were sequenced. Deep immunoSEQ sequencing was applied to naive, central memory and regulatory T cell samples, giving an average of around 3.8 million total reads per sample. Sorted cells were lysed in RLT buffer and RNA was extracted with DNase-treated RNeasy Micro or Mini kits, depending on cell number. To prevent cross-contamination, each cell subset was processed individually, whereas patient and healthy donor samples were processed jointly. Using the immunoSEQ multiplex PCR, TCRB sequences were amplified from cDNA into 87-bp fragments spanning the CDR3 region. Amplicons were sequenced on the Illumina HiSeq platform. Per the source publication's procedure: Synthetic template baselines were used to correct PCR bias computationally, reads within Hamming distance 2 were collapsed together, and singletons that could not be merged were discarded. Reads were aligned against IMGT to assign V, D and J genes, CDR3 length and insertions or deletions at six rearrangement sites. Within each subset, clonotype counts were normalized to sorted cell number, and only after that were true diversity and Gini coefficients computed with the tcR R package. The overlap coefficient, calculated on TCRB nucleotide sequences, was used to quantify repertoire sharing. As a proxy for the pre-selection repertoire, out-of-frame TCRB sequences from naive cells were analyzed. Entries here come from immuneACCESS through TCRdb and include only in-frame sequences with V and J called. Some clones fail to appear in such tables; in the studies checked, an unresolved V gene covers under half of the shortfall, and the cause of the remainder is unknown. V, J and clone size derive from that table, while D and trimming were established from the DNA sequence. Recorded for this sample are some 150,000 clones; more than 9% of them occurred a single time. 1.3% of the sample lies in the top ten.

The CDR3 has 17 amino acids, counting the end cysteine and phenylalanine. The kept DNA is CDR3 alone, 51 bases in frame from the first base. V sheds 5 bases and J sheds 4 bases, leaving 22 bases between their ends. The germline V gene gives CDR1 as SGHTA and CDR2 as FQGNSA. General findings and caveats noted by the study authors: The naive, central memory and regulatory TCRB repertoires appeared to resemble one another more closely among patients than among healthy donors. Because cDNA was sequenced instead of genomic DNA, highly expressing activated cells could be over-represented, though the groups showed no difference in activation or CD3 levels. Only small numbers of individuals were included in the HLA sub-analyses, which left unresolved whether HLA type had any influence on TCRB rearrangement. At VDJ recombination sites, type 1 diabetes patients had fewer insertions and more deleted nucleotides, which implies abnormalities in thymic rearrangement. PCR may preferentially amplify shorter templates, but because patient and control samples were amplified and corrected together, any resulting skew would affect both groups equally. In all four CD4+ subsets, TCRB CDR3 length was moderately but significantly shorter in type 1 diabetes patients.

Each donor gave one peripheral blood draw, about 100 mL on average, collected into heparinised tubes. A BD FACSAria II was used to sort naive, central memory, regulatory and stem cell-like memory CD4+ T cells with a panel that included CD45RO, CCR7, CD25, CD127, CD95 and CD27. Every sorted population had a purity above 95%. PBMCs were separated immediately by Lymphoprep density gradient centrifugation and were stained directly, without being cultured. So that batch effects would be minimized, each experiment stained and sorted samples in pairs, pairing one healthy donor with one patient. The sequence joins TRBV7-2 to TRBJ2-3; TRBD2 might be the D gene, on 7 matching bases. The sequenced sample consisted of naive CD4+ T cells from blood. Read against the paper, the sample's cell subset or site label means: true naive CD4+ T cells. This receptor was identified in a man aged 18 to 30 in good health. In nucleotides, the sequence is TGTGCCAGCAGCCCCCGTCGGAGGGGGGGGGCATCAGATACGCAGTATTTT. Protein translation: CASSPRRRGGASDTQYF.